Here is one TCR beta chain with its context. What it binds is unknown. These data originate in a study of OX40 agonist ivuxolimab in advanced cancers. On the study more broadly: Under the entry rules, prior anti-PD-1, anti-PD-L1 or anti-CTLA-4 therapy was allowed, and 35% to 40% had some. Whole-study results and caveats: With doses of 0.1-3.0 mg/kg, partial responders showed among the lowest clonal expansion. Expanded peripheral T cells had an undetermined antigen specificity.

Measured with immunoSEQ multiplex PCR; TCRdb has only the in-frame clones, and not every one. The table includes some 32,000 clones, about four fifths detected once. V was pared by 4 bases and J by 0 bases, with 13 bases between. Germline lookup yields CDR1 MNHEY and CDR2 SVGAGI. The CDR3 has 16 residues. This chain links TRBV6-5 with TRBJ1-5, with D tentatively TRBD1 (6 bases). The receptor's source is an adult with an advanced solid tumor such as melanoma, head and neck, liver or kidney cancer. The source material was CD4+ or CD8+ T cells sorted from blood, sampled in a trial of the OX40 agonist ivuxolimab. The CDR3 DNA reads TGTGCCAGCAGTTTGAGACAGGATTATAGCAATCAGCCCCAGCATTTT. Its protein is CASSLRQDYSNQPQHF.